This T cell receptor (beta chain) was obtained from a study of CD4+ T cells in melanoma. Study observations and caveats: Neoantigen-specific CD4+ T cells in melanoma reportedly had diverse differentiation states.

In germline, CDR1 is SGHAT, CDR2 FQNNGV. With V trimmed by 6 bases and J by 5 bases, 8 bases remained unmatched. This CDR3 region has 15 residues. Details on this clone: Its antigen is still unknown.

The repertoire was sequenced with immunoSEQ multiplex PCR; TCRdb's copy has only in-frame clones and lacks some. The table records more than 15,000 clones, roughly 76% of them present only once. The TCR comes from a human donor with melanoma. The J gene is TRBJ2-1, the V gene TRBV11-2; 9 bases map to TRBD2. The sequencing sample was made of cells from a culture (not recorded whether cultured in vitro). As DNA, the CDR3 is TGTGCCAGCAGGAACTGGCGGGGGGGAGACAATGAGCAGTTCTTC. Translated: CASRNWRGGDNEQFF.